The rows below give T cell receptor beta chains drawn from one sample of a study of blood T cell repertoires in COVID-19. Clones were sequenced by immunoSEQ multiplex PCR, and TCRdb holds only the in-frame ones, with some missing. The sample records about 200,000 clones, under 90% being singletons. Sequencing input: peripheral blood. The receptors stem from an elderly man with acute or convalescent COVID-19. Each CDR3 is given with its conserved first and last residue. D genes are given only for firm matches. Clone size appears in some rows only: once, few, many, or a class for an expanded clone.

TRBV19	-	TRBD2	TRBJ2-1	TGTGCCAGTAGCATGGGACTAGCGGGAGGGCCGGGCAATGAGCAGTTCTTC	CASSMGLAGGPGNEQFF
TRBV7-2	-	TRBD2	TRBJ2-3	TGTGCCAGCAGCTACCTAGCGGGAGTCACAGATACGCAGTATTTT	CASSYLAGVTDTQYF
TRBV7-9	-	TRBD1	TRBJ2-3	TGTGCCAGCAGCTCGGACAGGGGGTTGGGTACGCAGTATTTT	CASSSDRGLGTQYF
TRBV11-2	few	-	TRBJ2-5	TGTGCCAGCAGCTTAGATCAGGCGAGAGGGGAGACCCAGTACTTC	CASSLDQARGETQYF
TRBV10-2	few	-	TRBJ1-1	TGCGCCAGCAGTGAGTTTGGCGGTGAAGCTTTCTTT	CASSEFGGEAFF
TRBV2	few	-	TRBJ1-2	TGTGCCAGCAGCCGAGAAGCGAGTGGCGGCTACACCTTC	CASSREASGGYTF
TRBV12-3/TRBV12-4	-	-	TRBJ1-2	TGTGCCAGCCGAGTGAATTGGGAGGATGGCTACACCTTC	CASRVNWEDGYTF
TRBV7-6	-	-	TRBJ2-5	TGTGCCAGCAGCGTAGCCGGAGGGTTTGGAGAGACCCAGTACTTC	CASSVAGGFGETQYF
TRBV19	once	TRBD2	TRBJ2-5	TGTGCCAGTAGTAAACTAGCGGGAGTCCCCCAAGAGACCCAGTACTTC	CASSKLAGVPQETQYF
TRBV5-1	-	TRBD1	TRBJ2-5	TGCGCCAGCAGTCCCGGGACAGGGACGGAGACCCAGTACTTC	CASSPGTGTETQYF
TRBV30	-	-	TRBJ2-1	TGTGCCTGGAGTAGTCTCCCGGGAGCAGGCAATGAGCAGTTCTTC	CAWSSLPGAGNEQFF
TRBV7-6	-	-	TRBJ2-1	TGTGCCAGCACCGAAACAGGGAGCTCCTACAATGAGCAGTTCTTC	CASTETGSSYNEQFF
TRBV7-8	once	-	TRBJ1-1	TGTGCCAGCAGCTTAGGGACAGCGAACACTGAAGCTTTCTTT	CASSLGTANTEAFF
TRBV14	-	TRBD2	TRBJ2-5	TGTGCCAGCAGCCAATCTTCGGGACTAACCCAAGAGACCCAGTACTTC	CASSQSSGLTQETQYF
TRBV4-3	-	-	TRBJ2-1	TGCGCCAGCAGCCAAGATCCGGGTTCTAGGAGCTCCTACAATGAGCAGTTCTTC	CASSQDPGSRSSYNEQFF
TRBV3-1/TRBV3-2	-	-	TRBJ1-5	TGTGCCAGCAGCCAAGGTAGGGGGGGGGCTCAGCCCCAGCATTTT	CASSQGRGGAQPQHF
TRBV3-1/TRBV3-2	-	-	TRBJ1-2	TGTGCCAGCAGCCCCCCGTATGACTATGGCTACACCTTC	CASSPPYDYGYTF
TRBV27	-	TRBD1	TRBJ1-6	TGTGCCAGCAGTAAACCGGGACAGGGGAATTCACCCCTCCACTTT	CASSKPGQGNSPLHF
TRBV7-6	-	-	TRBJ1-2	TGTGCCAGCAGCTTAGCGTGGCAATTCTATGGCTACACCTTC	CASSLAWQFYGYTF
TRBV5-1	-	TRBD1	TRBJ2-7	TGCGCCAGCAGCCTCAACGGACAGGGGGCCTACGAGCAGTACTTC	CASSLNGQGAYEQYF
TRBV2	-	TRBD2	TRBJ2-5	TGTGCCAGCAGACCGTCACTAGCGGGAGGGCAGAAGACCCAGTACTTC	CASRPSLAGGQKTQYF
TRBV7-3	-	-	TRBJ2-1	TGTGCCAGCAGCCCGGTTCCGGGAGTCGGGTACAATGAGCAGTTCTTC	CASSPVPGVGYNEQFF
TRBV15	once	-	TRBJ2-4	TGTGCCACCAGCCGGAAAAACATTCAGTACTTC	CATSRKNIQYF
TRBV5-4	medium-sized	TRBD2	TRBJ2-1	TGTGCCAGCAGCTTGGAATCCAGCGGGGGTGAGCAGTTCTTC	CASSLESSGGEQFF
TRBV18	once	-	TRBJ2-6	TGTGCCAGCTCACCATCAGGGTCTGGGGCCAACGTCCTGACTTTC	CASSPSGSGANVLTF
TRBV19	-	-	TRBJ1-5	TGTGCCAGTAGTCCACGACAGTGGAATCAGCCCCAGCATTTT	CASSPRQWNQPQHF
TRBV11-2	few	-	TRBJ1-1	TGTGCCAGCAGCCAAACAGGGTTCAGTATGAACACTGAAGCTTTCTTT	CASSQTGFSMNTEAFF
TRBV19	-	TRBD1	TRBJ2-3	TGTGCCAGTAGTAGACAGGGGTTCACAGATACGCAGTATTTT	CASSRQGFTDTQYF
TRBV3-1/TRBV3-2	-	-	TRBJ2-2	TGTGCCAGCACCTCGACTAGTGCCGGGGAGCTGTTTTTT	CASTSTSAGELFF
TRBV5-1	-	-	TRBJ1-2	TGCGCCAGCAGCTTGGGGCTTCGGGAGGCCTATGGCTACACCTTC	CASSLGLREAYGYTF
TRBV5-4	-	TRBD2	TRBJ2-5	TGTGCCAGCAGATCTATAGCGGGAGCGGAGACCCAGTACTTC	CASRSIAGAETQYF
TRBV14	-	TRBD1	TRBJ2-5	TGTGCCAGCAGCCGGACAGGGTCATACCAAGAGACCCAGTACTTC	CASSRTGSYQETQYF
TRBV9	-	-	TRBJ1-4	TGTGCCAGCAGCCTGGGCCCTGGTGAAAAACTGTTTTTT	CASSLGPGEKLFF
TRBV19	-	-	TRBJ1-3	TGTGCCAGTAGCCCCCGCCCCGACAGTGGAAACACCATATATTTT	CASSPRPDSGNTIYF
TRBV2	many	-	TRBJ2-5	TGTGCCAGCAGTGGACAGCAAGAGACCCAGTACTTC	CASSGQQETQYF
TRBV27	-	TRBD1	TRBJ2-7	TGTGCCAGCAGTCACGACAGGGGGCTGACCTACGAGCAGTACTTC	CASSHDRGLTYEQYF
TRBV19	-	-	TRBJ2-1	TGTGCCAGTAGTATAGGGGGGGTTTTGGGCAATGAGCAGTTCTTC	CASSIGGVLGNEQFF
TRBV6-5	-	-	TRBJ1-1	TGTGCCAGCAGTCGCCTCCAGGGGAACACTGAAGCTTTCTTT	CASSRLQGNTEAFF
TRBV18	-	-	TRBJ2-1	TGTGCCAGCTCACCAGTCAGGTACAATGAGCAGTTCTTC	CASSPVRYNEQFF
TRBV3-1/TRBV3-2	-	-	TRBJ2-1	TGTGCCAGCAGCCACTGGACAGTTAAGGATGAGCAGTTCTTC	CASSHWTVKDEQFF
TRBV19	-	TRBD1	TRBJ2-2	TGTGCCAGTAGGGGACAGGTTATCGGGGAGCTGTTTTTT	CASRGQVIGELFF
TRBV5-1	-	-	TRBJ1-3	TGCGCCAGCAGCTTGGCCCCCAGGGAATCATATGGAAACACCATATATTTT	CASSLAPRESYGNTIYF
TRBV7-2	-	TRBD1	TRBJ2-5	TGTGCCAGCACCTTGGCGGGGACAGGGTTAGAGACCCAGTACTTC	CASTLAGTGLETQYF
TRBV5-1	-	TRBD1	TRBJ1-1	TGCACCAGCAGCATTCAAGGACAGGGGTGGAACACTGAAGCTTTCTTT	CTSSIQGQGWNTEAFF
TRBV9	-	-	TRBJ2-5	TGTGCCAGCAGCGTAGCGGAGGCCCAAGAGACCCAGTACTTC	CASSVAEAQETQYF
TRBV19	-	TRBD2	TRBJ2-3	TGTGCCAGTGCCGGGACAGCGCCGGGACTAGCGATAGATACGCAGTATTTT	CASAGTAPGLAIDTQYF
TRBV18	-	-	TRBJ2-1	TGTGCCAGCTCACAGTCCAAAGCCAGGGGTGGCTCCTACAATGAGCAGTTCTTC	CASSQSKARGGSYNEQFF
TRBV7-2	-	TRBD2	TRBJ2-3	TGTGCCAGCAGCTCGGGGGGGCTAGCGGGAGTTAGAGATACGCAGTATTTT	CASSSGGLAGVRDTQYF
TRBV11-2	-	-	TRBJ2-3	TGTGCCAGCAGCTTTACCCGGGCGGGATATTCGCAGTATTTT	CASSFTRAGYSQYF
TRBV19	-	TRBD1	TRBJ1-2	TGTGCCAGTAGTTTCTCGGACAGGGACTATGGCTACACCTTC	CASSFSDRDYGYTF
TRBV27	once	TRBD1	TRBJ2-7	TGTGCCAGCAGTTTACGGACAGGGGCCGAGCAGTACTTC	CASSLRTGAEQYF
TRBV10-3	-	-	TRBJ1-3	TGTGCCATCAGAGGGGGGGGACGGGACTCTGGAAACACCATATATTTT	CAIRGGGRDSGNTIYF
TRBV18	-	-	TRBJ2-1	TGTGCCAGCTCACCCGCAGTTTTGCGGGACGAGCAGTTCTTC	CASSPAVLRDEQFF